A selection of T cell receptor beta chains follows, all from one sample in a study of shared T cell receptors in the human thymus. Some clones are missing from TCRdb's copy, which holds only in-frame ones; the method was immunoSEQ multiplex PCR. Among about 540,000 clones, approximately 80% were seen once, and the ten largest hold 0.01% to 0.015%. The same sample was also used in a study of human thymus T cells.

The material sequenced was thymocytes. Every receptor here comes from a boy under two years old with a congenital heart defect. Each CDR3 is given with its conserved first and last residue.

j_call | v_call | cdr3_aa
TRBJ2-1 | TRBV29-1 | CSVGPDRGKEEQFF
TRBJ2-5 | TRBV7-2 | CASSPKRTGGRETQYF
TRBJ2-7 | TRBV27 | CASSRQGSYEQYF
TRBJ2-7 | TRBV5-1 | CASSLGGGYEQYF
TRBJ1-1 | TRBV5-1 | CASSPGQGKGYTEAFF
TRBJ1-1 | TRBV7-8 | CASSPSWDRGCTEAFF
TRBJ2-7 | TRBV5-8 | CASSSGDQGARSYEQYF
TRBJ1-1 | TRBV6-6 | CASSYPLEAYLAFF
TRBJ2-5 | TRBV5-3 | CARSLAGQVMETQYF
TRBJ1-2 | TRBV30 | CAWSVREQGNNYGYTF
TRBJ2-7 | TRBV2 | CASSDLVGGRAFQQYF
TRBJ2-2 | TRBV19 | CASSPRTSGRTGELFF
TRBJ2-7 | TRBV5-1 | CASSTGTSYEQYF
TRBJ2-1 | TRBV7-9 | CASSLPGGGEQFF
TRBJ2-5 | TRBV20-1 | CSGNSQETQYF
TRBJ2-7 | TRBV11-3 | CASSLEHSRGWSYEQYF
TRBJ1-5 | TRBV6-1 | CASSDGAPISNQPQHF
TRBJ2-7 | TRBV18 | CASSDDSGSGITYEQYF
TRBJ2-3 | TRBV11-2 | CASSLASAGELRTDTQYF
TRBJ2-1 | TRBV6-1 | CASSGGGEGGNEQFF
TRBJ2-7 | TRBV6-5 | CASSYSKAGADEQYF
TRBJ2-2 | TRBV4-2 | CASSLGLDTGELFF
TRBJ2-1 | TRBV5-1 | CASSFGQLPSGCYNEQFF
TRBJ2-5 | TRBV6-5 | CASSLRQDLEETQYF
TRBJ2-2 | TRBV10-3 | CAISESYLRGNTGELFF
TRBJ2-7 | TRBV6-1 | CATSNTGPIYEQYF
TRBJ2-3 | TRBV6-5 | CASSFTRSWLTDTQYF
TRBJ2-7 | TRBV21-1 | CASSDTGQSYEQYF
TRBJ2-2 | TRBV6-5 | CASSPGNTGELFF
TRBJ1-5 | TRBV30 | CAWTQGVTGGAVKEPQHF
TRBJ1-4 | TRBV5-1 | CASSPRQGKNEKLFF
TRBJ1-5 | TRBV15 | CATSRGAGRRQIPNQPQHF
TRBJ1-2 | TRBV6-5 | CASRELMGGYTF
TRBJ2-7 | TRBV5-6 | CASNLLSGEQYF
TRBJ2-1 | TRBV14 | CASSPPFF
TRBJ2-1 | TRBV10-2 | CASSEGSSGTPSVGQFF